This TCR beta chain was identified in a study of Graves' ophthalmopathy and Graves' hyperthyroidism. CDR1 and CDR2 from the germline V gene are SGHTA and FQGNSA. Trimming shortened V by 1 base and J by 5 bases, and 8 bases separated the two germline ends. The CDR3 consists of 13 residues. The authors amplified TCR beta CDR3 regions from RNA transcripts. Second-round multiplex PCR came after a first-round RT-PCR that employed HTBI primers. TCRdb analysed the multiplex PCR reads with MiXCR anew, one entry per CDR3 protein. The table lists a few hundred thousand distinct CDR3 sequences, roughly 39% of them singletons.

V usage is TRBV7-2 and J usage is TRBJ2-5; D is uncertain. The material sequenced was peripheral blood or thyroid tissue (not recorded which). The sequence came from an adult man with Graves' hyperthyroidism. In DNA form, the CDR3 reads TGTGCCAGCAGCTTAGACTCTTACGAGACCCAGTACTTC. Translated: CASSLDSYETQYF.